The 30 T cell receptor beta chains reported below all come from one sample, sequenced in a study of early stage breast cancer tumors. Assay: immunoSEQ multiplex PCR; the TCRdb copy retains only in-frame clones and omits some. The data show 45,000 to 60,000 clones, just over 90% seen once. The sequenced sample consisted of blood. The source of these receptors is a person between 65 and 79 years old with breast cancer.

The chain is built from TRBV6-1 and TRBJ1-2, with 8 positions matching TRBD1. The germline gives CDR1 MNHNS, CDR2 SASEGT. The CDR3 length is 13 residues. Trimming at V came to 7 bases and at J to 6 bases, leaving 7 bases not matched to a gene. The DNA of the CDR3 is TGTGCCAGCACCCTAGACAGGGGAAATGGCTACACCTTC. Encoded protein: CASTLDRGNGYTF.

The chain recombines TRBV2 with TRBJ2-1; D remains unclear. This CDR3 has 11 amino acids. Germline lookup yields CDR1 SNHLY and CDR2 FYNNEI. V was pared by 5 bases and J by 8 bases, with 7 bases between. The CDR3 loop is CASSLSDEQFF. The CDR3 region has the DNA TGTGCCAGCAGTCTATCCGATGAGCAGTTCTTC. The variable domain in full, with the rest retrieved from reference TRBV2 and TRBJ2-1, is EPEVTQTPSHQVTQMGQEVILRCVPISNHLYFYWYRQILGQKVEFLVSFYNNEISEKSEIFDDQFSVERPDGSNFTLKIRSTKLEDSAMYFCASSLSDEQFFGPGTRLTVL.

The genes are TRBV7-3 and TRBJ2-3; D ambiguous. CDR1 and CDR2 (germline): SGHTA, FQGTGA. V dropped 3 bases and J dropped 6 bases, with 10 bases sitting between them. This CDR3 is built from 13 residues. For the CDR3, the DNA is TGTGCCAGCAGCTTTCCCCCCTCCGATACGCAGTATTTT. It yields the protein CASSFPPSDTQYF. Drawing the rest from reference TRBV7-3 and TRBJ2-3, the complete variable domain is GAGVSQTPSNKVTEKGKYVELRCDPISGHTALYWYRQSLGQGPEFLIYFQGTGAADDSGLPNDRFFAVRPEGSVSTLKIQRTERGDSAVYLCASSFPPSDTQYFGPGTRLTVL.

The chain uses TRBV6-1 and TRBJ2-7; tentative D call: TRBD1 (6 bases). CDR1 and CDR2 from the germline V gene are MNHNS and SASEGT. CDR3 length equals 14 residues. Trimming removed 7 bases from V and 0 bases from J, with 13 bases in between. The CDR3 coding sequence is TGTGCCAGCACCCAGGACAGAAGCTCCTACGAGCAGTACTTC. Its protein product is CASTQDRSSYEQYF.

This chain joins TRBV5-1 and TRBJ1-2, with TRBD1 identical over 11 bases. Germline V gene lookup returns CDR1 SGHRS and CDR2 YFSETQ. The CDR3 sequence is 15 residues long. Losses at the gene ends were 1 base for V and 6 bases for J; bases not matched to a gene: 5. CDR3 sequence (DNA): TGCGCCAGCAGCTTGTCTGGACAGGGGGCGGATGGCTACACCTTC. Its translation: CASSLSGQGADGYTF. Combining the CDR3 with reference TRBV5-1 and TRBJ1-2 gives the whole variable domain KAGVTQTPRYLIKTRGQQVTLSCSPISGHRSVSWYQQTPGQGLQFLFEYFSETQRNKGNFPGRFSGRQFSNSRSEMNVSTLELGDSALYLCASSLSGQGADGYTFGSGTRLTVV.

This clone has only one observation. The J gene is TRBJ2-7, the V gene TRBV7-8; 8 nucleotides line up with TRBD1. The V gene's germline CDR1 is SGHVS and CDR2 FQNEAQ. The V segment lost 4 bases and the J segment 4 bases; nucleotides outside the gene matches: 6. This CDR3 contains 14 residues. Here the CDR3 reads CASSWQGARYEQYF. In nucleotides, the CDR3 is TGTGCCAGCAGCTGGCAGGGGGCGAGGTACGAGCAGTACTTC.

This chain links TRBV5-1 with TRBJ2-5, with D perhaps matching TRBD2 (5 bases). This CDR3 has 15 amino acids. CDR1 and CDR2 from the germline V gene are SGHRS and YFSETQ. The V gene lost 2 bases and the J gene lost 5 bases, with 16 bases spanning the gap. This CDR3 reads CASSFASGFGETQYF. DNA of the CDR3: TGCGCCAGCAGCTTCGCTTCGGGGTTTGGGGAGACCCAGTACTTC.

The V gene is TRBV4-1, the J gene TRBJ2-7; D might be TRBD2 (6 bases). This CDR3 contains 15 residues. Trimming cost V 5 bases and J 6 bases, with 20 bases left between them. Germline values: CDR1 MGHRA, CDR2 YSYEKL. The CDR3: CASSGRDLNPSEQYF. DNA of the CDR3: TGCGCCAGCAGCGGCCGGGACTTAAATCCCTCCGAGCAGTACTTC.

The J gene is TRBJ2-5, the V gene TRBV30; TRBD2 matches at 7 bases. The CDR3 totals 15 residues. V lost 2 bases to trimming and J lost 2 bases; unmatched junction nucleotides: 8. Per the germline V gene, CDR1 is GTSNPN and CDR2 is SVGIG (reference sequence). The DNA for the CDR3 is TGTGCCTGGAGTTTTGAGCGGGGCTTTCAAGAGACCCAGTACTTC. Translation gives CAWSFERGFQETQYF.

This sequence joins TRBV6-5 and TRBJ2-1, with 7 bases lining up with TRBD2. After removal of 0 bases from V and 2 bases from J, the junction contained 4 bases not matched to a gene. The length of the CDR3 is 16 residues. CDR1 is MNHEY and CDR2 is SVGAGI in the germline V gene. DNA of the CDR3: TGTGCCAGCAGTTACTCGCCTAGCGGAACCTACAATGAGCAGTTCTTC. Protein sequence: CASSYSPSGTYNEQFF.

The chain joins TRBV7-6 to TRBJ1-1; TRBD1 might be the D (6 bases). The V end lost 5 bases, the J end lost 1 base, and 8 bases lay between the germline ends. The germline V gene has CDR1 SGHVS and CDR2 FNYEAQ. The CDR3 is 13 residues long. The CDR3 nucleotides read TGTGCCAGCAGCGGACAGCAGAACACTGAAGCTTTCTTT. Amino acids: CASSGQQNTEAFF.

The rearrangement links TRBV11-2 to TRBJ1-1; 10 bases line up with TRBD1. Losses at the gene ends were 5 bases for V and 4 bases for J; bases not matched to a gene: 4. Germline V gene sequence: CDR1 SGHAT, CDR2 FQNNGV. This CDR3 spans 14 amino acids. The chain's CDR3 is CASSADRGPTEAFF. CDR3 DNA sequence: TGTGCCAGCAGCGCCGACAGGGGGCCCACTGAAGCTTTCTTT.

This chain joins TRBV18 and TRBJ2-1, with 7 positions matching TRBD1. The CDR3 covers 14 residues. Germline CDR1 reads KGHSH; CDR2 reads LQKENI. After removal of 1 base from V and 7 bases from J, the junction contained 4 bases not matched to a gene. The CDR3 nucleotides are TGTGCCAGCTCACCACAGCTACAGGGGAATGAGCAGTTCTTC. Translating it yields CASSPQLQGNEQFF.

This clone was recorded a few times. The chain joins TRBV5-1 to TRBJ1-1, with D hard to call. The CDR3 totals 15 residues. The germline V gene encodes CDR1 SGHRS and CDR2 YFSETQ. Between the trimmed V and J ends, which lost 2 bases and 1 base, there was a span of 12 bases. Written as DNA, the CDR3 is TGCGCCAGCAGCTTTGACGGGGATCCGAACACTGAAGCTTTCTTT. Translating gives CASSFDGDPNTEAFF.

The V call is TRBV7-2, the J call TRBJ1-3; 9 positions agree with TRBD1. The CDR3 totals 16 residues. Germline CDR1 SGHTA, CDR2 FQGNSA. After removal of 1 base from V and 2 bases from J, the junction contained 3 bases not matched to a gene. This CDR3 is CASSLVWTGAGNTIYF. The CDR3 DNA reads TGTGCCAGCAGCTTAGTGTGGACAGGGGCTGGAAACACCATATATTTT.

The chain joins TRBV6-5 to TRBJ1-5; D unresolved. Trimming shortened V by 5 bases and J by 3 bases, and 8 bases separated the two germline ends. The CDR3 length is 13 residues. Germline-derived CDR1 and CDR2 are MNHEY and SVGAGI. The CDR3 loop reads CASSEGVNQPQHF. CDR3 nucleotides: TGTGCCAGCAGTGAAGGAGTCAATCAGCCCCAGCATTTT.

The chain employs TRBV30 and TRBJ1-1, with D possibly being TRBD1 (6 bases). V was clipped by 2 bases and J by 11 bases, with 18 bases between them. Per the germline V gene, CDR1 is GTSNPN and CDR2 is SVGIG (reference sequence). There are 13 residues in the CDR3. The CDR3 DNA follows: TGTGCCTGGAGTCTTGGGGGCCCCGGGTTCGCTTTCTTT. This sequence encodes CAWSLGGPGFAFF.

The rearrangement joins TRBV7-9 to TRBJ2-1, with TRBD2 as a possible D gene (7 bases). The V end lost 4 bases, the J end lost 1 base, and 14 bases lay between the germline ends. The CDR3 has 16 residues. In germline, CDR1 is SEHNR, CDR2 FQNEAQ (reference sequence). CDR3 region: CASSSVRGASYNEQFF. The CDR3 DNA sequence: TGTGCCAGCAGCTCCGTTCGGGGGGCTTCCTACAATGAGCAGTTCTTC.

The chain uses TRBV7-2 and TRBJ2-2; 11 bases agree with TRBD1. V shed 3 bases, J shed 6 bases, and the junction held 0 bases outside the gene matches. The CDR3 covers 14 residues. CDR1 SGHTA and CDR2 FQGNSA come from the germline V gene. The DNA for the CDR3 is TGTGCCAGCAGCTTGGGACAGGGGGCCGGGGAGCTGTTTTTT. Protein product: CASSLGQGAGELFF.

This chain joins TRBV29-1 and TRBJ2-3, with 11 bases fitting TRBD2. V shed 2 bases and J 6 bases; nucleotides not matched to a gene: 7. Germline loops: CDR1 SQVTM, CDR2 ANQGSEA. CDR3 size: 15 residues. CDR3 protein: CSVEHLAGGSDTQYF. Here the CDR3 DNA reads TGCAGCGTTGAACACCTAGCGGGGGGTTCGGATACGCAGTATTTT.

The rearrangement links TRBV29-1 to TRBJ1-2; D is perhaps TRBD1 (6 bases). V was pared by 7 bases and J by 0 bases, with 12 bases between. The length of the CDR3 is 13 residues. Germline values: CDR1 SQVTM, CDR2 ANQGSEA. CDR3 amino acids: CSGEGGSNYGYTF. The CDR3 nucleotides are TGCAGCGGGGAGGGGGGGTCTAACTATGGCTACACCTTC.

This clone came up a few times. The chain carries TRBV6-5 and TRBJ1-5; a weak D match, TRBD1 (5 bases). Per the germline V gene, CDR1 is MNHEY and CDR2 is SVGAGI. This CDR3 has 14 residues. The V gene lost 4 bases and the J gene lost 0 bases, with 7 bases spanning the gap. This CDR3 is CASSLGVSNQPQHF. The CDR3 nucleotides read TGTGCCAGCAGTTTAGGGGTTAGCAATCAGCCCCAGCATTTT.

The chain joins TRBV14 to TRBJ1-6; 7 bases are a match to TRBD1. The CDR3 loop spans 18 amino acids. Trimming cost V 0 bases and J 2 bases; bases outside gene matches: 7. CDR1 and CDR2 from the germline V gene are SGHDN and FVKESK. The CDR3 DNA reads as TGTGCCAGCAGCCAAGATAGCGACAGGGCGACCTATAATTCACCCCTCCACTTT. This sequence encodes CASSQDSDRATYNSPLHF. Full variable domain (missing parts from reference TRBV14 and TRBJ1-6): EAGVTQFPSHSVIEKGQTVTLRCDPISGHDNLYWYRRVMGKEIKFLLHFVKESKQDESGMPNNRFLAERTGGTYSTLKVQPAELEDSGVYFCASSQDSDRATYNSPLHFGNGTRLTVT.

The table lists this clone with a count of one. V usage is TRBV7-9 and J usage is TRBJ2-7, with D possibly matching TRBD1 (6 bases). The CDR3 sequence is 16 residues long. V was cut by 5 bases and J by 4 bases, with 21 bases left in between. Germline V gene sequence: CDR1 SEHNR, CDR2 FQNEAQ (reference sequence). This chain's CDR3 is CASSLRVRTELYEQYF. In nucleotides, the CDR3 is TGTGCCAGCAGCCTAAGAGTTAGGACAGAACTTTACGAGCAGTACTTC.

The V call is TRBV2, the J call TRBJ2-5, with 7 bases lining up with TRBD1. Trimming removed 4 bases from V and 1 base from J; junction bases left unmatched: 3. CDR3 length equals 14 residues. Per germline, CDR1 SNHLY and CDR2 FYNNEI. CDR3 DNA: TGTGCCAGCAGTGTTGGGACAGTCCAAGAGACCCAGTACTTC. It is translated as CASSVGTVQETQYF. Based on the CDR3 plus reference TRBV2 and TRBJ2-5, the full variable domain is EPEVTQTPSHQVTQMGQEVILRCVPISNHLYFYWYRQILGQKVEFLVSFYNNEISEKSEIFDDQFSVERPDGSNFTLKIRSTKLEDSAMYFCASSVGTVQETQYFGPGTRLLVL.

The rearrangement uses TRBV7-9 and TRBJ1-2; D might be TRBD1 (6 bases). Germline V CDR1 and CDR2: SEHNR, FQNEAQ (reference sequence). V was cut by 3 bases and J by 0 bases, with 11 bases left in between. The CDR3 spans 15 residues. CDR3 protein: CASSLGADPNYGYTF. The CDR3 DNA is TGTGCCAGCAGCTTGGGGGCAGATCCTAACTATGGCTACACCTTC.

This clone appeared once. The chain uses TRBV5-1 and TRBJ1-1; maybe TRBD1 (5 bases). The V end lost 9 bases, the J end lost 0 bases, and 15 bases lay between the germline ends. This CDR3 is 14 amino acids long. Per germline, CDR1 SGHRS and CDR2 YFSETQ. DNA of the CDR3: TGCGCCACAAAGACGGACATCATGAACACTGAAGCTTTCTTT. Amino acid sequence: CATKTDIMNTEAFF.

The chain recombines TRBV5-6 with TRBJ2-1; 8 bases align to TRBD2. Trimming at V came to 1 base and at J to 9 bases, leaving 6 bases not matched to a gene. Germline V gene lookup returns CDR1 SGHDT and CDR2 YYEEEE. This CDR3 comprises 14 residues. Here the CDR3 reads CASSLSGGGPEQFF. CDR3 nucleotide sequence: TGTGCCAGCAGCTTGTCGGGGGGGGGCCCTGAGCAGTTCTTC.

This sequence joins TRBV28 and TRBJ2-1, with 11 bases identical to TRBD1. Per germline, CDR1 MDHEN and CDR2 SYDVKM. The CDR3 has 21 amino acids. Unmatched junction bases numbered 21, after V lost 4 bases and J lost 4 bases. Here the CDR3 DNA reads TGTGCCAGCAGTTCCCTACTAGGGACAGGGGGAACTAGCCTAGCATACAATGAGCAGTTCTTC. Its protein is CASSSLLGTGGTSLAYNEQFF. Full variable domain (rest looked up from reference TRBV28 and TRBJ2-1): DVKVTQSSRYLVKRTGEKVFLECVQDMDHENMFWYRQDPGLGLRLIYFSYDVKMKEKGDIPEGYSVSREKKERFSLILESASTNQTSMYLCASSSLLGTGGTSLAYNEQFFGPGTRLTVL.

This clone was seen just once. One end of the junction fails to match germline, which may point to a read error. The V and J genes are TRBV7-7 and TRBJ2-2; no firm D call. The CDR3 is made up of 15 amino acids. CDR1 is SSHAT and CDR2 is FNYEAQ in the germline V gene (reference sequence). CDR3: CASSLEQRGTGELFF. CDR3 bases: TGTGCTAGCAGCTTGGAGCAGCGAGGCACCGGGGAGCTGTTTTTT.